The 26 T cell receptor beta chains below all came from one sample that was sequenced in a study of T-cell reconstitution after alpha-beta-depleted transplantation in children. Unique molecular identifiers were incorporated into the prepared TCRbeta library. A single record per CDR3 protein comes from TCRdb applying MiXCR to the PCR reads. The sample includes 750,000 to 950,000 distinct CDR3 sequences, 16% of them seen just once. Sequenced here: PBMCs, mostly from graft donor cells, sampled 360 days after TCRalphabeta/CD19-depleted stem cell transplant. The receptor source for this set is a male patient younger than 18 who had a stem cell transplant for acute lymphoblastic leukemia, so the T cells may come from the graft donor.

The chain links TRBV5-1 to TRBJ2-5; TRBD2 matches at 7 bases. The germline CDR1 and CDR2 sequences are SGHRS and YFSETQ. J lost 2 bases, V lost 0 bases, and 7 bases had no gene match. The CDR3 has 16 amino acids. Written as DNA, the CDR3 is TGCGCCAGCAGCTTGGGGCTAGCGGCCCTACAAGAGACCCAGTACTTC. Its translation: CASSLGLAALQETQYF.

The chain employs TRBV20-1 and TRBJ2-1; 8 bases match TRBD1. The germline CDR1 and CDR2 sequences are DFQATT and SNEGSKA (reference sequence). J gave up 9 bases and V 6 bases, and 16 bases lay outside the gene matches. This CDR3 comprises 15 residues. This CDR3 reads CSADVDRVRLVEQFF. DNA of the CDR3: TGCAGTGCAGACGTGGACAGGGTAAGGCTCGTTGAGCAGTTCTTC.

This clonotype was observed a few times. The chain couples TRBV27 to TRBJ2-1; 14 bases are shared with TRBD2. In germline, CDR1 is MNHEY, CDR2 SMNVEV (reference sequence). The CDR3 extends over 16 amino acids. V was pared by 5 bases and J by 4 bases, with 4 bases of the junction left unmatched. CDR3 sequence: CASSRGLAGAYNEQFF. The CDR3 DNA is TGTGCCAGCAGTCGGGGACTAGCGGGAGCGTACAATGAGCAGTTCTTC.

The genes are TRBV5-1 and TRBJ2-7; D might be TRBD2 (6 bases). With 0 bases removed from V and 5 bases from J, the gap between germline ends came to 12 bases. Per germline, CDR1 SGHRS and CDR2 YFSETQ. CDR3 length: 14 amino acids. DNA for the CDR3: TGCGCCAGCAGCTTGGAAGCGGGTGGCCACGAGCAGTACTTC. Protein: CASSLEAGGHEQYF.

This chain uses TRBV2 with TRBJ1-4; no reliable D call. The CDR3 has 14 amino acids. CDR1 and CDR2 from the germline V gene are SNHLY and FYNNEI. Trimming shortened V by 8 bases and J by 3 bases, and 13 bases separated the two germline ends. The CDR3 region has the DNA TGTGCCAGCGCCCCTGGGTCATCTAATGAAAAACTGTTTTTT. Its protein product is CASAPGSSNEKLFF.

This chain connects TRBV7-9 to TRBJ1-1, with D possibly TRBD1 on 5 matching bases. Between the trimmed V and J ends, which lost 7 bases and 6 bases, there was a span of 12 bases. Germline V gene data show CDR1 as SEHNR and CDR2 as FQNEAQ (reference sequence). The CDR3 length is 12 residues. The CDR3 sequence is CASTTGPAEAFF. The DNA for the CDR3 is TGTGCCAGCACGACGGGGCCGGCTGAAGCTTTCTTT. The full variable domain, completed using reference TRBV7-9 and TRBJ1-1, is DTGVSQNPRHKITKRGQNVTFRCDPISEHNRLYWYRQTLGQGPEFLTYFQNEAQLEKSRLLSDRFSAERPKGSFSTLEIQRTEQGDSAMYLCASTTGPAEAFFGQGTRLTVV.

This clonotype came up many times. V and J are TRBV5-1 and TRBJ2-7; 9 bases line up with TRBD1. Losses at the gene ends were 3 bases for V and 4 bases for J; bases not matched to a gene: 5. The germline CDR1 and CDR2 sequences are SGHRS and YFSETQ. The CDR3 totals 14 residues. The DNA for the CDR3 is TGCGCCAGCAGCTCGGACAGGGGTCTGTACGAGCAGTACTTC. It translates to CASSSDRGLYEQYF.

This clonotype was found many times. The chain has TRBV9 and TRBJ2-3, with 7 bases identical to TRBD2. This CDR3 region has 15 residues. Germline lookup yields CDR1 SGDLS and CDR2 YYNGEE. V was clipped by 4 bases and J by 3 bases; unmatched bases: 8. Written as DNA, the CDR3 is TGTGCCAGCAGCAAAGGGAGGGCCCATACAGATACGCAGTATTTT. Amino acids: CASSKGRAHTDTQYF.

V is TRBV11-2 and J is TRBJ2-7; D gene ambiguous. The germline V gene encodes CDR1 SGHAT and CDR2 FQNNGV. Trimming cost V 4 bases and J 3 bases, with 7 bases left between them. This CDR3 comprises 12 residues. As DNA, the CDR3 is TGTGCCAGCAGCTATGACCTCTACGAGCAGTACTTC. Translating gives CASSYDLYEQYF.

This clonotype was counted a few times. The V and J genes are TRBV19 and TRBJ2-1, with TRBD2 as a possible D gene (6 bases). Germline V gives CDR1 LNHDA, CDR2 SQIVND (reference sequence). Between the trimmed V and J ends, which lost 7 bases and 7 bases, there was a span of 11 bases. This CDR3 is built from 12 residues. CDR3 DNA sequence: TGTGCCAGTAACCAAGGGACTAATGAGCAGTTCTTC. Protein sequence: CASNQGTNEQFF.

The gene calls are TRBV11-2 and TRBJ2-1; 10 bases map to TRBD2. Trimming at V came to 1 base and at J to 8 bases, leaving 14 bases not matched to a gene. Germline V gene sequence: CDR1 SGHAT, CDR2 FQNNGV. This CDR3 spans 18 amino acids. CDR3 in DNA: TGTGCCAGCAGCTTAGTCCTCATTGGGCTAGCGGGAGAGGATGAGCAGTTCTTC. This codes for CASSLVLIGLAGEDEQFF.

This clonotype was observed a handful of times. The rearrangement links TRBV12-3 or TRBV12-4 to TRBJ2-7; 8 bases map to TRBD1. V shed 7 bases, J shed 4 bases, and the junction held 9 bases outside the gene matches. The CDR3 totals 14 residues. The CDR3 coding sequence is TGTGCCAGCACCTTATCAGGGGGCTTATACGAGCAGTACTTC. Translated: CASTLSGGLYEQYF.

The rearrangement uses TRBV7-9 and TRBJ1-2, with 7 bases aligning to TRBD1. The CDR3 sequence is 15 residues long. V trimming: 2 bases; J trimming: 3 bases; junction bases outside the gene matches: 6. Germline V gives CDR1 SEHNR, CDR2 FQNEAQ (reference sequence). CDR3 amino acids: CASSLTTGKDYGYTF. CDR3 coding DNA: TGTGCCAGCAGCTTAACGACAGGGAAGGACTATGGCTACACCTTC.

The chain combines TRBV5-5 with TRBJ2-1; D is undetermined. Germline V gives CDR1 SGHKS, CDR2 YYEKEE (reference sequence). V lost 4 bases and J lost 4, with 15 bases in between. The CDR3 contains 15 residues. Here the CDR3 DNA reads TGTGCCAGCAGCCCCCAGTTCGCCGCTTACAATGAGCAGTTCTTC. Protein sequence: CASSPQFAAYNEQFF.

The genes are TRBV10-2 and TRBJ2-3; D is perhaps TRBD1 (6 bases). V was clipped by 3 bases and J by 1 base, with 8 bases between them. This CDR3 spans 14 amino acids. Germline CDR1 reads WSHSY; CDR2 reads SAAADI. CDR3 in amino acids: CASSDGTRTDTQYF. CDR3 nucleotide sequence: TGCGCCAGCAGTGACGGGACACGCACAGATACGCAGTATTTT.

This clonotype was seen a few times. J is TRBJ1-5 and V is TRBV7-9; 11 bases align to TRBD1. Germline CDR1 SEHNR, CDR2 FQNEAQ (reference sequence). The CDR3 spans 17 residues. The V and J ends lost 5 bases and 7 bases, in that order; junction bases with no gene match: 13. The CDR3 DNA is TGTGCCAGCAGCCCTCGCGGGACAGGGGGACGATGGCAGCCCCAGCATTTT. It encodes CASSPRGTGGRWQPQHF.

Only a few counts were recorded for this clonotype. The chain joins TRBV5-1 to TRBJ2-1; D gene uncertain. The CDR3 spans 14 residues. Per germline, CDR1 SGHRS and CDR2 YFSETQ. Trimming cost V 4 bases and J 6 bases, with 14 bases left between them. The CDR3 is CASSPRASRNEQFF. DNA of the CDR3: TGCGCCAGCAGCCCTAGGGCTAGTCGCAATGAGCAGTTCTTC.

This clonotype has more than one count but fewer than ten. The chain uses TRBV2 and TRBJ2-1, with TRBD1 matching over 7 bases. V shed 8 bases, J shed 2 bases, and the junction held 12 bases outside the gene matches. CDR1 and CDR2 from the germline V gene are SNHLY and FYNNEI. The CDR3 spans 16 residues. The CDR3 sequence is CASSDSGGSAYNEQFF. The DNA of the CDR3 is TGTGCCAGCTCAGACTCAGGGGGATCGGCCTACAATGAGCAGTTCTTC.

This clonotype occurred many times. The chain uses TRBV27 and TRBJ1-1; D is unresolved. This CDR3 comprises 13 residues. V lost 5 bases to trimming and J lost 3 bases, with 10 bases between them. CDR1 and CDR2 (germline): MNHEY, SMNVEV (reference sequence). CDR3 coding DNA: TGTGCCAGCAGTCAAGGGCGGTACACTGAAGCTTTCTTT. This gives the protein CASSQGRYTEAFF.

This clonotype was found a few times. The chain employs TRBV14 and TRBJ2-3, with unresolved D. The V end was cut by 1 base, the J end by 0 bases, with 11 bases between. The germline V gene encodes CDR1 SGHDN and CDR2 FVKESK. This CDR3 contains 16 residues. The CDR3 nucleotides read TGTGCCAGCAGCCAAGCGATAGAAGCTAGCACAGATACGCAGTATTTT. It encodes CASSQAIEASTDTQYF.

This clonotype was observed many times. The chain is built from TRBV12-3 or TRBV12-4 and TRBJ2-1, with 8 bases fitting TRBD2. This CDR3 is built from 16 residues. Germline trimming cut 6 bases from V and 0 bases from J; bases unmatched to any gene: 7. CDR3 protein: CASRLREGSSYNEQFF. The CDR3 nucleotides are TGTGCCAGCAGGCTACGGGAGGGTAGCTCCTACAATGAGCAGTTCTTC.

This clonotype was observed many times. The chain is built from TRBV9 and TRBJ2-1; the D is unclear. This CDR3 region has 16 residues. Trimming took off 0 bases at V and 0 bases at J, with 10 bases between the two ends. Germline CDR1 is SGDLS and CDR2 is YYNGEE. The CDR3 sequence: CASSVAVTDSYNEQFF. DNA for the CDR3: TGTGCCAGCAGCGTAGCTGTCACAGACTCCTACAATGAGCAGTTCTTC.

The chain employs TRBV18 and TRBJ2-7; tentative D call: TRBD2 (5 bases). Per the germline V gene, CDR1 is KGHSH and CDR2 is LQKENI. The germline V and J ends were trimmed by 3 bases and 1 base, with 13 bases remaining between them. This CDR3 contains 15 residues. CDR3 sequence (DNA): TGTGCCAGCTCACCTTCCCTAGCTGCTTCCTACGAGCAGTACTTC. As protein: CASSPSLAASYEQYF.

This clonotype was counted a few times. The V gene is TRBV24-1, the J gene TRBJ2-3; 8 bases are shared with TRBD1. The V gene end was trimmed by 1 base and the J gene end by 3 bases; junction bases not matched to a gene: 17. CDR1 KGHDR and CDR2 SFDVKD come from the germline V gene. There are 20 residues in the CDR3. The CDR3 protein is CATSDFPIHQTGEWTDTQYF. Written as DNA, the CDR3 is TGTGCCACCAGTGATTTCCCTATTCACCAGACAGGGGAATGGACAGATACGCAGTATTTT.

This clonotype came up many times. V and J are TRBV7-9 and TRBJ1-1, with 7 bases matching TRBD1. Germline CDR1 and CDR2: SEHNR and FQNEAQ (reference sequence). CDR3 size: 14 residues. V gave up 5 bases and J gave up 5 bases; unmatched junction bases: 8. The CDR3 reads CASSLGGLGTEAFF. DNA for the CDR3: TGTGCCAGCAGCCTAGGGGGCTTGGGGACTGAAGCTTTCTTT.

This clonotype was seen a handful of times. The chain is built from TRBV2 and TRBJ2-1; 7 bases align to TRBD2. The J segment lost 7 bases and the V segment lost 10 bases, leaving 22 bases of the junction unmatched. There are 17 residues in the CDR3. Per germline, CDR1 SNHLY and CDR2 FYNNEI. CDR3 in DNA: TGTGCCACCGGAACGGGTTACGGGAGGAAGAGGAATAATGAGCAGTTCTTC. Translation gives CATGTGYGRKRNNEQFF.